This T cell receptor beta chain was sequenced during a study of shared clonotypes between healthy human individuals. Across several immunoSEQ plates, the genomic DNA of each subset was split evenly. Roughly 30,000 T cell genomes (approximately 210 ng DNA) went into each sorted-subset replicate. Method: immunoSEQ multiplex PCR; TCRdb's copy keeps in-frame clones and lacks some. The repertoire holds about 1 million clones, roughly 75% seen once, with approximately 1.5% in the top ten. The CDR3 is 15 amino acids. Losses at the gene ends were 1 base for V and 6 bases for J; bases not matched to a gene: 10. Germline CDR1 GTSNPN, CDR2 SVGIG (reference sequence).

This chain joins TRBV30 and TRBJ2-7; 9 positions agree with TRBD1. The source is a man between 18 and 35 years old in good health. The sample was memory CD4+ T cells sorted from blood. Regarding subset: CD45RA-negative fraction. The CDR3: CAWSGWGQGKREQYF. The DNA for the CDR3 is TGTGCCTGGAGTGGTTGGGGACAGGGTAAGCGCGAGCAGTACTTC.